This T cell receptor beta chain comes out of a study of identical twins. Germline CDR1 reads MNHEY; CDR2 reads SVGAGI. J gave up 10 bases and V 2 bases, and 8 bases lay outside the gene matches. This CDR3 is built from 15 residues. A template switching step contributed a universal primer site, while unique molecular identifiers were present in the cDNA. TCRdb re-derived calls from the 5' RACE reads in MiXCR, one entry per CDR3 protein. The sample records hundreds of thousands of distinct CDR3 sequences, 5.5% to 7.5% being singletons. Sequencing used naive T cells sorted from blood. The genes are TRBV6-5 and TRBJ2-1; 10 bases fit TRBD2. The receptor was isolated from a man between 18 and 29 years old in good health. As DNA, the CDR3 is TGTGCCAGCAGTTACAGGCTAGCGGGAGTGCGGGAGCAGTTCTTC. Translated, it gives CASSYRLAGVREQFF.